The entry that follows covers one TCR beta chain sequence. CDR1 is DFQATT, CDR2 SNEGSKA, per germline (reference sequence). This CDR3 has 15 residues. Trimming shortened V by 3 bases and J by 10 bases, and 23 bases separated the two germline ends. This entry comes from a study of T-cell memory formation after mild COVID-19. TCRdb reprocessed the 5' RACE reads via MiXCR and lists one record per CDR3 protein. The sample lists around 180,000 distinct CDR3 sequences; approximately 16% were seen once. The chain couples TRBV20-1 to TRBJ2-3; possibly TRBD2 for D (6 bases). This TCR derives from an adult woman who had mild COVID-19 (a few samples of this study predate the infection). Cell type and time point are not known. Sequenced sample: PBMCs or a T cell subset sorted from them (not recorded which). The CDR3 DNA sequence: TGCAGTGCTAGGGCCGGGACCGCCGGAGGGGTTGCGCAGTATTTT. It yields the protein CSARAGTAGGVAQYF.